The present TCR beta chain was sequenced within a study of CD8 T cells in Susac syndrome. V lost 5 bases to trimming and J lost 7 bases; unmatched junction nucleotides: 9. This CDR3 is 14 amino acids long. The RNA input was about 0.45 to 1 ug, and it was reverse transcribed with random hexamers. TCRdb re-called the immunoSEQ multiplex PCR reads with MiXCR, one entry per CDR3 protein. The sample includes 150,000 or so distinct CDR3 sequences, approximately 95% of them seen just once. This sequence originates from a human donor with Susac syndrome. The material sequenced was CD4+ T cells from PBMCs. The rearrangement links TRBV12-3 or TRBV12-4 to TRBJ2-7, with 9 bases that match TRBD1. CDR3 in DNA: TGTGCCAGCAGTGCCGGGACAGGGAATCGGGAGCAGTACTTC. Its protein product is CASSAGTGNREQYF.